Reported below is one TCR beta chain. Its target is not known. This sample was taken from a study of T cells expressing NK-cell markers. Study-level background: The TCR beta repertoires were obtained from sorted CD3+CD56+NKG2C+, CD3+CD56+NKG2C- and CD3+CD56-NKG2C+ T cells.

Regarding the study as a whole: A few donors' CD3+CD56-NKG2C+ cells were dominated by the same clonotypes.

This CDR3 is 14 amino acids long. TCRdb reprocessed the 5' RACE reads, with one entry per CDR3 protein and no DNA. This sample's table reports 400,000 or so distinct CDR3 sequences. The TCR originated in a woman in her 50s in good health. Specimen: blood T cells: a sorted CD56 or NKG2C T cell subset, CD4+ or CD8+ T cells, or bulk PBMC T cells (not recorded which). This chain links TRBV12-3 or TRBV12-4 with TRBJ2-5; TCRdb gives TRBD1 as the D gene, but with no DNA this cannot be confirmed. The CDR3 spells CASSFGGQGKTQYF.